These T cell receptor beta chains were read from a single sample in a study of blood T cell repertoires in COVID-19. TCRdb's table, derived via immunoSEQ multiplex PCR, lists solely in-frame clones and lacks some. Of about 210,000 clones listed, 75% to 90% are singletons. Input material: peripheral blood. These receptors were collected from a woman in her 70s with COVID-19, enrolled during active disease. Each CDR3 is given with its conserved first and last residue. The D gene is left open where the match is weak. Clone size is shown for a subset of rows, as once, few, many or a class of expanded clone.

J gene,D gene,V gene,clone size,CDR3 protein,CDR3 DNA
TRBJ2-2,TRBD2,TRBV5-8,.,CASSLEGLAGETGELFF,TGTGCCAGCAGCTTGGAGGGACTAGCGGGAGAAACCGGGGAGCTGTTTTTT
TRBJ1-2,.,TRBV7-2,.,CASSLMGGSNYGYTF,TGTGCCAGCAGCTTAATGGGGGGGTCTAACTATGGCTACACCTTC
TRBJ1-6,.,TRBV19,once,CATRPGGWNSPLHF,TGTGCCACCAGACCCGGGGGATGGAATTCACCCCTCCACTTT
TRBJ1-5,.,TRBV5-6,once,CASSYWGFLGDQPQHF,TGTGCCAGCAGCTATTGGGGCTTCCTAGGAGATCAGCCCCAGCATTTT
TRBJ1-2,.,TRBV7-9,few,CASSPAVDYGYTF,TGTGCCAGCAGCCCTGCTGTAGACTATGGCTACACCTTC
TRBJ1-1,.,TRBV3-1/TRBV3-2,.,CASRGGTTEAFF,TGTGCCAGCCGGGGAGGTACCACTGAAGCTTTCTTT
TRBJ2-7,TRBD1,TRBV11-2,.,CASSYDRGGYYEQYF,TGTGCCAGCAGCTACGACAGGGGTGGATACTACGAGCAGTACTTC
TRBJ2-1,TRBD2,TRBV10-1,.,CATRASAGGYNEQFF,TGCGCCACGCGAGCATCCGCGGGAGGCTACAATGAGCAGTTCTTC
TRBJ1-4,.,TRBV9,.,CASSVGTGIEKLFF,TGTGCCAGCAGCGTAGGGACGGGGATTGAAAAACTGTTTTTT
TRBJ2-7,TRBD1,TRBV5-4,.,CASSSLRQGAYEQYF,TGTGCCAGCAGTTCACTCCGACAGGGGGCCTACGAGCAGTACTTC
TRBJ2-2,.,TRBV2,.,CASSLDSSGMLFF,TGTGCCAGCAGTTTGGACAGCTCGGGGATGCTGTTTTTT
TRBJ1-1,.,TRBV5-1,.,CASSLGQTTEAFF,TGCGCCAGCAGCTTGGGACAGACCACTGAAGCTTTCTTT
TRBJ1-1,.,TRBV19,.,CASSTFPAEAFF,TGTGCCAGTAGTACGTTCCCAGCTGAAGCTTTCTTT
TRBJ2-1,.,TRBV7-8,once,CASSWREIHNEQFF,TGTGCCAGCAGTTGGAGGGAGATCCACAATGAGCAGTTCTTC
TRBJ1-2,.,TRBV5-1,.,CASSLGGTESYTF,TGCGCCAGCAGCCTGGGAGGAACGGAGAGCTACACCTTC
TRBJ2-2,TRBD2,TRBV10-3,.,CAIRRLAGNTGELFF,TGTGCCATCAGGAGACTAGCGGGAAACACCGGGGAGCTGTTTTTT
TRBJ2-2,.,TRBV19,.,CASSIDDRPLNTGELFF,TGTGCCAGTAGTATTGACGACAGACCTCTGAACACCGGGGAGCTGTTTTTT
TRBJ2-3,.,TRBV2,.,CASTLIDTQYF,TGTGCCAGCACCCTTATAGATACGCAGTATTTT
TRBJ2-3,TRBD1,TRBV30,.,CAWNRGQITDTQYF,TGTGCCTGGAACAGGGGGCAAATCACAGATACGCAGTATTTT